A single sample gave rise to the 14 T cell receptor beta chains below, sequenced in a study of cytomegalovirus exposure and HLA in healthy donors. It was with 60 Vbeta and 13 Jbeta primers that the PCR ran. The assay was immunoSEQ multiplex PCR, and TCRdb's table has in-frame clones only and misses some. Reported are roughly 74,000 clones; the ten largest clones contain 6.5% to 9%. The material sequenced was PBMCs. The receptors were gathered from a female donor in good health and CMV-seropositive.

The chain carries TRBV4-3 and TRBJ2-7, with 7 bases identical to TRBD2. Trimming removed 0 bases from V and 3 bases from J; junction bases left unmatched: 8. Germline V CDR1 and CDR2: LGHNA, YSLEER. This CDR3 spans 16 amino acids. The CDR3: CASSQEAGTILYEQYF. CDR3 sequence (DNA): TGCGCCAGCAGCCAAGAAGCTGGGACTATCCTCTACGAGCAGTACTTC.

The rearrangement joins TRBV20-1 to TRBJ2-7; D is undetermined. The CDR3 has 11 residues. V lost 3 bases to trimming and J lost 6 bases, with 9 bases between them. CDR1 is DFQATT and CDR2 is SNEGSKA in the germline V gene (reference sequence). DNA of the CDR3: TGCAGTGCTAGGCAGGCCAGCGAGCAGTACTTC. Protein sequence: CSARQASEQYF.

The genes are TRBV14 and TRBJ1-1; D possibly corresponds to TRBD1 (6 bases). V lost 0 bases and J 5 bases, leaving 13 bases between the germline ends. CDR3 length: 15 residues. CDR1 SGHDN and CDR2 FVKESK come from the germline V gene. The CDR3 DNA reads TGTGCCAGCAGCCAAGAGAAGGGGGTTAAGACTGAAGCTTTCTTT. As protein: CASSQEKGVKTEAFF.

The V call is TRBV25-1, the J call TRBJ2-3; 7 positions agree with TRBD1. This CDR3 is built from 17 residues. Germline CDR1 is MGHDK and CDR2 is SYGVNS. V dropped 5 bases and J dropped 0; count of bases not matched to a gene: 11. CDR3 sequence: CASSRTNTGVSTDTQYF. The CDR3 DNA is TGTGCCAGCAGTCGTACCAATACAGGGGTTAGCACAGATACGCAGTATTTT.

The J gene is TRBJ1-2, the V gene TRBV5-5, with 8 bases matching TRBD1. V shed 2 bases and J 2 bases; nucleotides not matched to a gene: 5. CDR1 and CDR2 (germline): SGHKS, YYEKEE (reference sequence). The CDR3 contains 15 residues. The chain's CDR3 is CASSFDRGLNYGYTF. CDR3 in DNA: TGTGCCAGCAGCTTTGACAGGGGCTTAAACTATGGCTACACCTTC.

In regard to this clone: Distinct nucleotide sequences in the sample also encode this CDR3. The chain joins TRBV28 to TRBJ1-5; unclear D gene. The germline CDR1 and CDR2 sequences are MDHEN and SYDVKM. V was clipped by 6 bases and J by 4 bases, with 7 bases between them. This CDR3 region has 12 residues. The CDR3 nucleotides read TGTGCCAGCAGCCTCGGTAATCAGCCCCAGCATTTT. Its translation: CASSLGNQPQHF. The variable domain in full, with the rest retrieved from reference TRBV28 and TRBJ1-5, is DVKVTQSSRYLVKRTGEKVFLECVQDMDHENMFWYRQDPGLGLRLIYFSYDVKMKEKGDIPEGYSVSREKKERFSLILESASTNQTSMYLCASSLGNQPQHFGDGTRLSIL.

This chain joins TRBV18 and TRBJ2-6; 7 nucleotides match TRBD1. V shed 6 bases and J 0 bases; nucleotides not matched to a gene: 5. CDR3 length: 16 amino acids. Germline V gene lookup returns CDR1 KGHSH and CDR2 LQKENI. DNA for the CDR3: TGTGCCAGCTCGAAAGGGACAGCCTCTGGGGCCAACGTCCTGACTTTC. Translated: CASSKGTASGANVLTF.

V and J are TRBV11-2 and TRBJ2-5; the match to TRBD1 covers 9 bases. The assigned J gene may be wrong: the sequence end matches TRBJ2-7 better. This CDR3 is 14 amino acids long. The germline V gene encodes CDR1 SGHAT and CDR2 FQNNGV. The CDR3 protein is CASSLPDRGYEQYF. CDR3 nucleotide sequence: TGTGCCAGCAGCCTACCGGACAGGGGCTACGAGCAGTACTTC.

The chain combines TRBV12-5 with TRBJ2-5, with TRBD1 identical over 7 bases. CDR1 is LGHNT, CDR2 FRNRAP, per germline. This CDR3 comprises 13 residues. Trimming removed 6 bases from V and 4 bases from J; junction bases left unmatched: 5. The CDR3 nucleotides read TGTGCTAGTGGCCTAGGGGGCTCAGAGACCCAGTACTTC. Translation: CASGLGGSETQYF.

The chain links TRBV7-2 to TRBJ2-7; TRBD2 might be the D (7 bases). The CDR3 runs to 16 residues. Trimming shortened V by 7 bases and J by 0 bases, and 19 bases separated the two germline ends. CDR1 and CDR2 (germline): SGHTA, FQGNSA. CDR3: CASILGGGVSSYEQYF. The CDR3 bases are TGTGCCAGCATCCTAGGGGGGGGAGTTAGCTCCTACGAGCAGTACTTC.

The J gene is TRBJ2-1, the V gene TRBV5-1, with 9 bases matching TRBD1. Germline V gene lookup returns CDR1 SGHRS and CDR2 YFSETQ. The junction had 5 bases not matched to a gene; V was cut back by 0 bases and J by 7 bases. The CDR3 runs to 15 residues. CDR3 DNA: TGCGCCAGCAGCTTGGGACAGGGGGAAGGGAATGAGCAGTTCTTC. Its protein product is CASSLGQGEGNEQFF.

This chain joins TRBV27 and TRBJ2-3, with 11 bases that match TRBD2. The length of the CDR3 is 17 residues. Per the germline V gene, CDR1 is MNHEY and CDR2 is SMNVEV (reference sequence). With 0 bases clipped from V and 2 bases from J, the junction kept 4 bases outside the gene matches. The CDR3 nucleotides are TGTGCCAGCAGTTTATCGGCACTAGCGGGGGACACAGATACGCAGTATTTT. Translation gives CASSLSALAGDTDTQYF.

The chain is built from TRBV5-4 and TRBJ2-1; TRBD2 aligns across 11 bases. Germline-derived CDR1 and CDR2 are SGHNT and YYREEE (reference sequence). CDR3 length: 15 amino acids. Trimming at V came to 6 bases and at J to 8 bases, leaving 10 bases not matched to a gene. Here the CDR3 DNA reads TGTGCCAGCACCCGTAGTAGCGGGAGGGCGGATGAGCAGTTCTTC. It is translated as CASTRSSGRADEQFF.

CDR3 in DNA: TGTGCCAGCAGCGCCCTAGACAGGTGGGACACTGAAGCTTTCTTT. Amino acids: CASSALDRWDTEAFF. The gene calls are TRBV6-1 and TRBJ1-1; a weak D match, TRBD1 (6 bases). Per the germline V gene, CDR1 is MNHNS and CDR2 is SASEGT. The CDR3 length is 15 residues. Trimming took off 6 bases at V and 3 bases at J, with 17 bases between the two ends.